Listed below are T cell receptor beta chains from one sample, sequenced in a study of blood T cells in healthy people across ages. TCRdb redid the calling of the 5' RACE reads with MiXCR, one entry per CDR3 protein. The sample holds some 1.5 million distinct CDR3 sequences; roughly 28% are singletons and the top ten take 7.7%. The sequenced sample consisted of blood. These receptors were collected from a woman in her 30s in good health. Both conserved end residues are part of each CDR3. Fields, in order: CDR3 length, D gene, V gene, clone size, J gene, CDR3 DNA, CDR3 protein. The D gene is left open where the match is weak. Clone sizes are given selectively: once, few, many, or a class where the clone is expanded.

13	TRBD2	TRBV6-5	many	TRBJ2-7	TGTGCCACCCGATGGGGGGGTTCCTACGAGCAGTACTTC	CATRWGGSYEQYF
11	-	TRBV29-1	few	TRBJ1-1	-	CSVGMGIEALF
15	TRBD2	TRBV6-2/TRBV6-3	many	TRBJ2-1	TGTGCCAGCAGTTACACTAGCGGCTCCTACAATGAGCAGTTCTTC	CASSYTSGSYNEQFF
14	TRBD2	TRBV20-1	-	TRBJ2-1	TGCAGTGCTAGAGTCGGGGGGGCCATCAATGAGCAGTTCTTC	CSARVGGAINEQFF
15	TRBD2	TRBV7-2	-	TRBJ2-7	TGTGCCAGCAGGGGCCCTAGCGGGAGTGTCTACGAGCAGGACTTC	CASRGPSGSVYEQDF
15	-	TRBV5-1	-	TRBJ2-5	TGCGCCAGCAGCTTGGTTGGCCGTGCCCAGGAGACCCAGTACTTC	CASSLVGRAQETQYF
16	TRBD2	TRBV9	many	TRBJ2-1	TGTGCCAGCAGCCCAGGGACTAGCGGACCCTACAATGAGCAGTTCTTC	CASSPGTSGPYNEQFF
18	TRBD1	TRBV7-2	few	TRBJ2-6	TGTGCCAGCAGCCTTCTGACAGGGGGGTGGACTGGGGCCAACGTCCTGACTTTC	CASSLLTGGWTGANVLTF
18	-	TRBV4-3	few	TRBJ1-1	TGCGCCAGCAGCCAGTACTACCGGCCGGGGACGGCGAACACTGAAGCTTTCTTT	CASSQYYRPGTANTEAFF
16	-	TRBV3-1	few	TRBJ2-5	TGTGCCAGCAGTAGAAGAGGTGAGGCCCGCCAAGAGACCCAGTACTTC	CASSRRGEARQETQYF
18	-	TRBV20-1	-	TRBJ1-5	TGCAGTGCTAGAGATCAAGGGGCGGTTGCATATAGCAATCAGCCCCAGCATTTT	CSARDQGAVAYSNQPQHF
13	-	TRBV4-1	many	TRBJ2-5	TGCGCCAGCAGCCTAGCGCCCCCCGAGACCCAGTACTTC	CASSLAPPETQYF
16	TRBD2	TRBV9	-	TRBJ2-5	TGTGCCAGCAGCGTAGCTGGGAGGGGTTCCCAAGAGACCCAGTACTTC	CASSVAGRGSQETQYF
14	TRBD2	TRBV20-1	many	TRBJ2-5	TGCAGTGCTCCTCTAGCGGGAGGACTGGAGACCCAGTACTTC	CSAPLAGGLETQYF
14	-	TRBV6-6	many	TRBJ1-2	TGTGCCAGCAGGAGGGCAACCCTTAACTATGGCTACACCTTC	CASRRATLNYGYTF
13	TRBD1	TRBV27	many	TRBJ1-5	TGTGCCAGCAGCTTTACAGGGGGCCAGCCCCAGCATTTT	CASSFTGGQPQHF
16	TRBD2	TRBV18	-	TRBJ2-1	TGTGCCAGCTCACCTACTCCGGGACTAGCGACTGGGGAGCAGTTCTTC	CASSPTPGLATGEQFF
14	-	TRBV6-5	-	TRBJ2-5	TGTGCCAGCACGGTGCGATTTGGGTCGGAGACCCAGTACTTC	CASTVRFGSETQYF
15	-	TRBV20-1	-	TRBJ1-6	TGCAGTGCTAGAGGGGGAGGGCGGCCGAATTCACCCCTCCACTTT	CSARGGGRPNSPLHF
11	-	TRBV10-3	-	TRBJ1-2	TGTGCCATCAGTTCCAGGTTTGGCTACACCTTC	CAISSRFGYTF
14	-	TRBV7-9	once	TRBJ1-2	TGTGCCAGCAGTTCGGACACCTACTGCGTTGGCTACACCTTC	CASSSDTYCVGYTF
14	-	TRBV5-1	few	TRBJ2-6	TGCGCCAGCAACGGGGCAACTGGGGCCAACGTCCTGACTTTC	CASNGATGANVLTF
14	TRBD1	TRBV12-3/TRBV12-4	-	TRBJ2-4	TGTGCCAGCAGTTCCATCGGGACAGACAATGAGCAGTACTTC	CASSSIGTDNEQYF
14	TRBD1	TRBV12-3/TRBV12-4	-	TRBJ1-5	TGTGCCAGCAGTAAGACAGGGGGAATTCAGCCCCAGCATTTT	CASSKTGGIQPQHF
14	-	TRBV10-3	-	TRBJ2-3	TGTGCCACCCTCCTCCAGCGGGGCACAGATACGCAGTATTTT	CATLLQRGTDTQYF
15	-	TRBV7-2	-	TRBJ2-2	TGTGCCAGCAGCCTGGGGCAGGCGAACATCGGGGAGCTGTTTTTT	CASSLGQANIGELFF
13	-	TRBV20-1	-	TRBJ1-6	TGCAGTGCAGGGGCAGGGGATGGATCACCCCTCCACTTT	CSAGAGDGSPLHF
14	-	TRBV7-9	few	TRBJ1-2	TGTGCCAGCAGCACTGGACGGGAGGGTTATGGCTACACCTTC	CASSTGREGYGYTF
15	-	TRBV5-1	few	TRBJ1-1	TGCGCCAGCAGCTTGGAAGGGGTCCCAAACACTGAAGCTTTCTTT	CASSLEGVPNTEAFF
15	-	TRBV12-3/TRBV12-4	few	TRBJ2-1	TGTGCCAGCAGTTTATCTGCTGTCAACCGAGATGAGCAGTTCTTC	CASSLSAVNRDEQFF
16	TRBD1	TRBV7-2	-	TRBJ1-4	TGTGCCAGCAGCCGGGACAGAGGAGGAACTAATGAAAAACTGTTTTTT	CASSRDRGGTNEKLFF
12	-	TRBV9	few	TRBJ2-1	TGTGCCAGCAGCGTCACTTACAATGAGCAGTTCTTC	CASSVTYNEQFF
13	-	TRBV9	-	TRBJ2-6	TGTGCCAGCAGCGTCGAGAACGGTAACGTCCTGACTTTC	CASSVENGNVLTF
14	-	TRBV9	few	TRBJ2-7	TGTGCCAGCAGCCCCCACGACGGGCCCTACGAGCAGTACTTC	CASSPHDGPYEQYF
14	-	TRBV7-2	-	TRBJ2-7	TGTGCCAGCAGCTTAGGTCTCAGGGCGGCCGAGCAGTACTTC	CASSLGLRAAEQYF
15	TRBD2	TRBV6-5	few	TRBJ2-3	TGTGCCAGCAGTTTTGGACTAGCGGGCCCAGATACGCAGTATTTT	CASSFGLAGPDTQYF
13	-	TRBV10-3	few	TRBJ2-1	TGTGCCACCCAGGGGTCGGGGAACAATGAGCAGTTCTTC	CATQGSGNNEQFF
17	TRBD2	TRBV7-8	-	TRBJ2-5	TGTGCCAGCAGCTTAGAGGGTGGGACTAGCGGGAGGAAGACCCAGTACTTC	CASSLEGGTSGRKTQYF
17	-	TRBV6-2/TRBV6-3	few	TRBJ2-1	TGTGCCAGCAGTTACTCCCGGGGGACGTCCACCTACAATGAGCAGTTCTTC	CASSYSRGTSTYNEQFF
16	TRBD2	TRBV7-9	few	TRBJ2-3	TGTGCCAGCAGCTTAGGGAGCGGGACCTACACAGATACGCAGTATTTT	CASSLGSGTYTDTQYF
13	TRBD2	TRBV6-2/TRBV6-3	-	TRBJ2-4	TGTGCCAGCTGCCGGACTAGCGGGGGCCCCAGGTACTTC	CASCRTSGGPRYF
14	-	TRBV7-8	-	TRBJ2-2	TGTGCCAGCATAGGGTCCGCCAACACCGGGGAGCTGTTTTTT	CASIGSANTGELFF
16	-	TRBV7-9	few	TRBJ1-2	TGTGCCAGCAGTACAAAGGCGGACAGCGGCCTCTATGGCTACACCTTC	CASSTKADSGLYGYTF
15	TRBD1	TRBV7-7	few	TRBJ2-1	TGTGCCAGCAGCTTAAGGACAGGGGGAATCGATGAGCAGTTCTTC	CASSLRTGGIDEQFF
16	-	TRBV20-1	-	TRBJ2-3	TGCAGTGCTAGAGAACTTGGACCAGCAGGCGCAGATACGCAGTATTTT	CSARELGPAGADTQYF
17	-	TRBV5-6	-	TRBJ1-1	TGTGCCAGCAGCTTGCGACAGGCTGCCCTCATGAACACTGAAGCTTTCTTT	CASSLRQAALMNTEAFF
12	-	TRBV20-1	-	TRBJ1-6	TGCAGTGCTCGATCCGGGGGGTCACCCCTCCACTTT	CSARSGGSPLHF
14	-	TRBV4-3	-	TRBJ2-7	TGCGCCAGCAGCCATTCGGACAGCTCTCCGGAGCAGTACTTC	CASSHSDSSPEQYF
17	TRBD2	TRBV28	-	TRBJ2-7	TGTGCCAGCAGTCCAATAGGACTAGCGCTATCCTACAATGAGCAGTACTTC	CASSPIGLALSYNEQYF
12	-	TRBV29-1	-	TRBJ2-1	TGCAGCGTTGACGCAGCAGGGAATGAGCAGTTCTTC	CSVDAAGNEQFF